Shown below are 30 T cell receptor beta chains from a single sample sequenced in a study of T cell clones after liver transplantation. The protocol was immunoSEQ multiplex PCR, while the TCRdb copy is restricted to in-frame clones and leaves out a portion. The repertoire holds roughly 120,000 clones, with about nine tenths as singletons. This specimen consisted of CD4+ T cells from blood, obtained 12 months after liver transplant. Receptor source: a human patient who received a liver transplant. Part of the T cells may come from the graft donor.

The rearrangement uses TRBV2 and TRBJ2-2, with 14 bases lining up with TRBD2. CDR1 SNHLY and CDR2 FYNNEI come from the germline V gene. J lost 7 bases, V lost 5 bases, and 6 bases had no gene match. The CDR3 runs to 16 residues. DNA for the CDR3: TGTGCCAGCAGTCTGACTAGCGGGAGGGCCGGCGGGGAGCTGTTTTTT. Amino acids: CASSLTSGRAGGELFF.

V usage is TRBV21-1 and J usage is TRBJ2-5; the table gives TRBD2 as D, unverified against the DNA. TRBV21-1 has pseudogene status. The CDR3 has 14 amino acids. In DNA form, the CDR3 reads TGTGCCAGCAGCAAAGGTCCATTGAGATGGACCCAGTACTTC. Residues: CASSKGPLRWTQYF.

The chain couples TRBV19 to TRBJ2-7, with D tentatively TRBD1 or TRBD2 (6 bases each). The CDR3 covers 15 residues. CDR1 is LNHDA and CDR2 is SQIVND in the germline V gene (reference sequence). Trimming took 7 bases from V and 1 from J, leaving 17 bases between them. CDR3 protein: CASNKGGRSSYEQYF. The CDR3 nucleotides read TGTGCCAGTAACAAAGGGGGGCGCAGTTCCTACGAGCAGTACTTC.

The CDR3 DNA reads TGTGCCAGCAGTCCACGCCGGGGGTGGAGCACTGAAGCTTTCTTT. Protein: CASSPRRGWSTEAFF. V gene TRBV28 combines with J gene TRBJ1-1, with D possibly being TRBD1 (5 bases). This CDR3 contains 15 residues. V was clipped by 5 bases and J by 4 bases, with 17 bases between them. The germline V gene has CDR1 MDHEN and CDR2 SYDVKM.

The chain couples TRBV30 to TRBJ1-2, with 11 bases matching TRBD1. The CDR3 has 13 residues. The V gene end was trimmed by 1 base and the J gene end by 7 bases; junction bases not matched to a gene: 2. The germline V gene has CDR1 GTSNPN and CDR2 SVGIG (reference sequence). DNA of the CDR3: TGTGCCTGGAGTGGGGACAGGGGGTCTGGCTACACCTTC. It yields the protein CAWSGDRGSGYTF. Full variable domain (rest looked up from reference TRBV30 and TRBJ1-2): SQTIHQWPATLVQPVGSPLSLECTVEGTSNPNLYWYRQAAGRGLQLLFYSVGIGQISSEVPQNLSASRPQDRQFILSSKKLLLSDSGFYLCAWSGDRGSGYTFGSGTRLTVV.

The rearrangement joins TRBV15 to TRBJ1-2; D may be TRBD1 (5 bases). Germline V gene lookup returns CDR1 LNHNV and CDR2 YYDKDF (reference sequence). Deletions cut 3 bases from V and 0 bases from J, with 11 bases between. The CDR3 consists of 15 residues. CDR3 protein: CATSSGRGSNYGYTF. Written as DNA, the CDR3 is TGTGCCACCAGCAGTGGGCGGGGGTCTAACTATGGCTACACCTTC.

This clone showed up just once. The V call is TRBV7-8, the J call TRBJ2-7; possible D gene TRBD2, 5 bases. Germline V CDR1 and CDR2: SGHVS, FQNEAQ. CDR3 length equals 14 residues. V gave up 4 bases and J gave up 2 bases, with 12 bases separating them. This chain's CDR3 is CASSSRTEAYEQYF. The CDR3 DNA sequence: TGTGCCAGCAGCTCCAGGACGGAGGCCTACGAGCAGTACTTC.

In its sample, this clone was seen many times. The chain joins TRBV11-3 to TRBJ2-1, with D unclear. V lost 2 bases to trimming and J lost 0 bases, with 5 bases between them. CDR3 length: 14 amino acids. Germline lookup yields CDR1 SGHNT and CDR2 YENEEA. The CDR3 is CASSLLSSYNEQFF. In DNA form, the CDR3 reads TGTGCCAGCAGCTTACTGAGCTCCTACAATGAGCAGTTCTTC.

The V and J genes are TRBV7-2 and TRBJ2-3; D perhaps matches TRBD2 (5 bases). CDR1 and CDR2 (germline): SGHTA, FQGNSA. The CDR3 is 16 amino acids. Trimming took off 1 base at V and 4 bases at J, with 15 bases between the two ends. For the CDR3, the DNA is TGTGCCAGCAGCTTAGGGGGTCGGGCAGCGGCAGATACGCAGTATTTT. Its translation is CASSLGGRAAADTQYF.

The chain recombines TRBV18 with TRBJ1-5; a possible D gene is TRBD1 (5 bases). This CDR3 is built from 14 residues. CDR1 and CDR2 (germline): KGHSH, LQKENI. V was cut by 3 bases and J by 6 bases, with 12 bases left in between. This chain's CDR3 is CASSPSRAGQPQHF. The CDR3 DNA reads TGTGCCAGCTCACCGAGCAGGGCTGGTCAGCCCCAGCATTTT.

CDR3: CASSVEGVGGNIQYF. CDR3 coding DNA: TGTGCCAGCAGCGTAGAAGGGGTCGGGGGAAACATTCAGTACTTC. The chain recombines TRBV9 with TRBJ2-4; a possible D gene is TRBD2 (6 bases). From germline, CDR1 is SGDLS and CDR2 YYNGEE. Trimming cost V 0 bases and J 6 bases, with 13 bases left between them. The CDR3 spans 15 residues. The entire variable domain, with the rest obtained from reference TRBV9 and TRBJ2-4, is as follows: DSGVTQTPKHLITATGQRVTLRCSPRSGDLSVYWYQQSLDQGLQFLIQYYNGEERAKGNILERFSAQQFPDLHSELNLSSLELGDSALYFCASSVEGVGGNIQYFGAGTRLSVL.

The J gene is TRBJ1-1, the V gene TRBV6-4; 7 nucleotides align to TRBD1. Trimming removed 2 bases from V and 11 bases from J; junction bases left unmatched: 8. The length of the CDR3 is 13 residues. Germline V gives CDR1 MRHNA, CDR2 SNTAGT. CDR3 nucleotides: TGTGCCAGCAGTGACGGAACAGGGGCAGGTGCTTTCTTT. Translating it yields CASSDGTGAGAFF.

The chain has TRBV5-6 and TRBJ1-3, with no clear D. Germline V lookup: CDR1 SGHDT, CDR2 YYEEEE. The CDR3 is 15 residues long. Trimming left V 4 bases short and J 0 bases short, with 11 bases between. CDR3 coding DNA: TGTGCCAGCAGCCATTATAAGAGCTCTGGAAACACCATATATTTT. Translated, it gives CASSHYKSSGNTIYF.

The chain joins TRBV28 to TRBJ2-7; D might be TRBD1 (7 bases). V dropped 5 bases and J dropped 4 bases, with 18 bases sitting between them. Germline CDR1 is MDHEN and CDR2 is SYDVKM. The CDR3 loop spans 15 amino acids. Written as DNA, the CDR3 is TGTGCCAGCAGTAACAGGGGTTTTGGGGGGTACGAGCAGTACTTC. Its translation: CASSNRGFGGYEQYF. The full variable domain, rest sourced from reference TRBV28 and TRBJ2-7, is DVKVTQSSRYLVKRTGEKVFLECVQDMDHENMFWYRQDPGLGLRLIYFSYDVKMKEKGDIPEGYSVSREKKERFSLILESASTNQTSMYLCASSNRGFGGYEQYFGPGTRLTVT.

The rearrangement links TRBV30 to TRBJ2-7; 7 bases agree with TRBD2. The assigned J gene may be wrong: the sequence end matches TRBJ2-1 better. Germline V gene data show CDR1 as GTSNPN and CDR2 as SVGIG (reference sequence). CDR3 length equals 14 residues. DNA of the CDR3: TGTGCCTGGAGTTCATCGACTAGCTCCCCTGAGCAGTTCTTC. Amino acid sequence: CAWSSSTSSPEQFF.

The chain joins TRBV2 to TRBJ1-1; D unresolved. Germline loops: CDR1 SNHLY, CDR2 FYNNEI. The V end was cut by 3 bases, the J end by 10 bases, with 12 bases between. This CDR3 contains 12 residues. The CDR3 here is CASSEVKLVAFF. CDR3 nucleotide sequence: TGTGCCAGCAGTGAGGTCAAGTTGGTAGCTTTCTTT.

The chain employs TRBV15 and TRBJ2-7; D possibly matches TRBD1 or TRBD2 (6 bases each). The CDR3 sequence is 12 residues long. V lost 3 bases, J lost 7 bases, and 10 bases lay in between. Germline CDR1 and CDR2: LNHNV and YYDKDF (reference sequence). CDR3 DNA: TGTGCCACCAGCAGGAGGAGGGGGGAGCAGTACTTC. Translation gives CATSRRRGEQYF.

J is TRBJ1-1 and V is TRBV11-3; 7 nucleotides align to TRBD1. Germline loops: CDR1 SGHNT, CDR2 YENEEA. The CDR3 totals 13 residues. The V gene end was trimmed by 3 bases and the J gene end by 5 bases; junction bases not matched to a gene: 3. The DNA for the CDR3 is TGTGCCAGCAGCTTCCTACAGGGGACTGAAGCTTTCTTT. This sequence encodes CASSFLQGTEAFF.

J is TRBJ2-7 and V is TRBV27; 8 bases are shared with TRBD2. The J segment lost 3 bases and the V segment lost 0 bases, leaving 7 bases of the junction unmatched. The CDR3 spans 16 residues. Per the germline V gene, CDR1 is MNHEY and CDR2 is SMNVEV (reference sequence). The CDR3 DNA reads as TGTGCCAGCAGTTTATCGGCCACTAGCGGTGGCTACGAGCAGTACTTC. This codes for CASSLSATSGGYEQYF.

This clone was seen a few times. The V call is TRBV5-1, the J call TRBJ2-5; 9 bases map to TRBD2. Germline V gene lookup returns CDR1 SGHRS and CDR2 YFSETQ. The CDR3 loop spans 14 amino acids. The junction had 5 bases not matched to a gene; V was cut back by 1 base and J by 7 bases. CDR3 sequence: CASSLSAGGGTQYF. The CDR3 nucleotides read TGCGCCAGCAGCTTGTCAGCGGGAGGAGGGACCCAGTACTTC.

The V call is TRBV6-6, the J call TRBJ2-7, with TRBD2 as a possible D gene (7 bases). V lost 4 bases and J 4 bases, leaving 17 bases between the germline ends. The CDR3 sequence is 15 residues long. The V gene's germline CDR1 is MNHNY and CDR2 SVGAGI (reference sequence). The CDR3 DNA reads as TGTGCCAGCAGTTCCTTAGGGGGGGGAATTTACGAGCAGTACTTC. Translating it yields CASSSLGGGIYEQYF.

The rearrangement joins TRBV25-1 to TRBJ2-7, with D tentatively TRBD1 (6 bases). CDR1 is MGHDK and CDR2 is SYGVNS in the germline V gene. The CDR3 runs 13 residues. V was pared by 8 bases and J by 0 bases, with 11 bases between. CDR3 region: CASWGQDSYEQYF. The DNA for the CDR3 is TGTGCCAGCTGGGGGCAGGACTCCTACGAGCAGTACTTC.

The J gene is TRBJ2-2, the V gene TRBV7-2; D is unresolved. The CDR3 runs to 14 residues. Germline values: CDR1 SGHTA, CDR2 FQGNSA. V shed 1 base and J shed 4 bases, with 7 bases lying between them. The CDR3 region is CASSLGQTTGELFF. DNA of the CDR3: TGTGCCAGCAGCTTAGGCCAGACCACCGGGGAGCTGTTTTTT.

The chain links TRBV5-1 to TRBJ2-5; a weak D match, TRBD2 (6 bases). Trimming cost V 4 bases and J 1 base, with 11 bases left between them. The CDR3 spans 14 residues. The V gene's germline CDR1 is SGHRS and CDR2 YFSETQ. The CDR3 loop is CASSVIAAQETQYF. CDR3 nucleotide sequence: TGCGCCAGCAGCGTCATAGCGGCCCAAGAGACCCAGTACTTC.

The chain combines TRBV2 with TRBJ1-1; unclear D gene. The V end was cut by 1 base, the J end by 9 bases, with 9 bases between. The CDR3 loop spans 12 amino acids. Germline CDR1 reads SNHLY; CDR2 reads FYNNEI. Here the CDR3 reads CASSEEGQKAFF. The CDR3 coding sequence is TGTGCCAGCAGTGAAGAGGGTCAGAAAGCTTTCTTT.

The chain combines TRBV27 with TRBJ2-1; D not certain. CDR1 is MNHEY and CDR2 is SMNVEV in the germline V gene (reference sequence). V shed 2 bases and J shed 6 bases, with 20 bases lying between them. The CDR3 is made up of 17 amino acids. CDR3 sequence reads: CASSLTSIRVGGNEQFF. Written as DNA, the CDR3 is TGTGCCAGCAGTTTAACTTCGATTCGAGTAGGTGGCAATGAGCAGTTCTTC.

This chain connects TRBV2 to TRBJ2-1; TRBD2 aligns across 13 bases. The CDR3 sequence is 17 residues long. CDR1 and CDR2 from the germline V gene are SNHLY and FYNNEI. V dropped 5 bases and J dropped 4; count of bases not matched to a gene: 8. CDR3 region: CASSFSGLAGVYNEQFF. CDR3 nucleotide sequence: TGTGCCAGCAGTTTTTCCGGACTAGCGGGGGTTTACAATGAGCAGTTCTTC.

The chain recombines TRBV28 with TRBJ2-5; 7 bases map to TRBD1. With 7 bases clipped from V and 2 bases from J, the junction kept 7 bases outside the gene matches. The CDR3 is made up of 14 amino acids. Germline V CDR1 and CDR2: MDHEN, SYDVKM. CDR3 residues: CASKDNRGQETQYF. CDR3 bases: TGTGCCAGCAAGGATAACAGGGGACAAGAGACCCAGTACTTC.

This rearrangement joins TRBV5-1 to TRBJ2-3; a possible D gene is TRBD2 (6 bases). CDR1 SGHRS and CDR2 YFSETQ come from the germline V gene. The CDR3 has 15 amino acids. V dropped 4 bases and J dropped 0 bases, with 12 bases sitting between them. In DNA, the CDR3 is TGCGCCAGCAGCAACCGAGCGGGTAGCACAGATACGCAGTATTTT. It is translated as CASSNRAGSTDTQYF.

This chain joins TRBV28 and TRBJ2-7, with D possibly matching TRBD2 (5 bases). Trimming removed 3 bases from V and 6 bases from J, with 15 bases in between. The CDR3 consists of 14 residues. In germline, CDR1 is MDHEN, CDR2 SYDVKM. CDR3 nucleotide sequence: TGTGCCAGCAGTTTGCAGGCCCCTAGCCGCGAGCAGTACTTC. Its translation: CASSLQAPSREQYF.